A selection of T cell receptor beta chains follows, all from one sample in a study of immune heterogeneity within non-small cell lung tumors. Each CDR3 protein is one row after TCRdb ran MiXCR on the multiplex PCR reads. This table holds more than 1,500 distinct CDR3 sequences, 25% to 30% found once. The sample taken for sequencing was lung tumor tissue. Receptors were obtained from a man aged 60-69 years with non-small cell lung cancer. Both conserved end residues are part of each CDR3. Each record gives: D gene, clone size, J gene, V gene, CDR3 protein, CDR3 DNA. D genes are given only for firm matches. Size is omitted from some rows. Given values are once, few, many or a class for expanded clones.

D gene: NA
clone size: NA
J gene: TRBJ2-3
V gene: TRBV5-8
CDR3 protein: CASSLGDTTYTDTQYF
CDR3 DNA: TGTGCCAGCAGCTTGGGGGACACCACCTACACAGATACGCAGTATTTT

D gene: NA
clone size: few
J gene: TRBJ2-3
V gene: TRBV7-9
CDR3 protein: CTSRWGGANTDTQYF
CDR3 DNA: TGTACCAGCCGCTGGGGGGGGGCGAACACAGATACGCAGTATTTT

D gene: NA
clone size: few
J gene: TRBJ1-4
V gene: TRBV7-9
CDR3 protein: CASSLNGDRTELTNEKLSF
CDR3 DNA: TGTGCCAGCAGCTTAAACGGGGACCGGACAGAGCTAACTAATGAAAAACTGTCTTTT

D gene: NA
clone size: NA
J gene: TRBJ2-7
V gene: TRBV6-2/TRBV6-3
CDR3 protein: CACRGADSLRSHEQYF
CDR3 DNA: TGTGCCTGCCGCGGAGCGGACAGCTTGAGAAGTCACGAGCAGTACTTC

D gene: NA
clone size: large
J gene: TRBJ2-7
V gene: TRBV30
CDR3 protein: CAWSGSYYEQYF
CDR3 DNA: TGTGCCTGGAGTGGATCCTACTACGAGCAGTACTTC

D gene: NA
clone size: few
J gene: TRBJ2-1
V gene: TRBV9
CDR3 protein: CASSVLSSSEQFF
CDR3 DNA: TGTGCCAGCAGCGTGTTGTCCTCTAGTGAGCAGTTCTTC

D gene: TRBD2
clone size: few
J gene: TRBJ2-5
V gene: TRBV20-1
CDR3 protein: CSARGLAGGQSETQYF
CDR3 DNA: TGCAGTGCTAGAGGATTAGCGGGAGGGCAATCGGAGACCCAGTACTTC

D gene: NA
clone size: few
J gene: TRBJ1-1
V gene: TRBV3-1
CDR3 protein: CASSQSVGVAFF
CDR3 DNA: TGTGCCAGCAGCCAAAGTGTGGGGGTAGCTTTCTTT

D gene: NA
clone size: large
J gene: TRBJ2-7
V gene: TRBV7-8
CDR3 protein: CASSFQGYEQYF
CDR3 DNA: TGTGCCAGCAGCTTCCAGGGCTACGAGCAGTACTTC

D gene: TRBD2
clone size: NA
J gene: TRBJ2-5
V gene: TRBV11-2
CDR3 protein: CASSNTAGQETQYF
CDR3 DNA: TGTGCCAGCAGCAACACAGCGGGACAAGAGACCCAGTACTTC

D gene: NA
clone size: large
J gene: TRBJ1-2
V gene: TRBV28
CDR3 protein: CASKSNGGTTGYTF
CDR3 DNA: TGTGCCAGCAAATCTAACGGGGGCACGACCGGCTACACCTTC

D gene: NA
clone size: NA
J gene: TRBJ2-1
V gene: TRBV20-1
CDR3 protein: CSAIRSLSNEQFF
CDR3 DNA: TGCAGTGCCATCCGATCCCTCAGCAATGAGCAGTTCTTC

D gene: TRBD1
clone size: NA
J gene: TRBJ2-1
V gene: TRBV28
CDR3 protein: CASSTFFGEGQGNNEQFF
CDR3 DNA: TGTGCCAGCAGCACCTTCTTCGGCGAGGGACAGGGTAACAATGAGCAGTTCTTC

D gene: NA
clone size: large
J gene: TRBJ1-1
V gene: TRBV28
CDR3 protein: CASSLVETEAFF
CDR3 DNA: TGTGCCAGCAGTTTGGTAGAAACTGAAGCTTTCTTT

D gene: NA
clone size: NA
J gene: TRBJ2-7
V gene: TRBV25-1
CDR3 protein: CASSPSQGSGYEQYF
CDR3 DNA: TGTGCCAGCAGTCCTTCCCAGGGGTCAGGCTACGAGCAGTACTTC

D gene: NA
clone size: large
J gene: TRBJ2-7
V gene: TRBV6-2/TRBV6-3
CDR3 protein: CASRGADSLRSHEQYF
CDR3 DNA: TGTGCCAGCCGGGGAGCGGACAGCTTGAGAAGTCACGAGCAGTACTTC

D gene: NA
clone size: medium-sized
J gene: TRBJ2-3
V gene: TRBV20-1
CDR3 protein: CSASGGAGSADTQYF
CDR3 DNA: TGCAGTGCTAGTGGTGGGGCCGGGAGTGCGGATACGCAGTATTTT

D gene: NA
clone size: medium-sized
J gene: TRBJ2-2
V gene: TRBV6-5
CDR3 protein: CASSYGVVRNTGELFF
CDR3 DNA: TGTGCCAGCAGTTACGGGGTGGTCCGGAACACCGGGGAGCTGTTTTTT

D gene: NA
clone size: NA
J gene: TRBJ2-4
V gene: TRBV7-2
CDR3 protein: CASSLLATPKNIQYF
CDR3 DNA: TGTGCCAGCAGCTTGCTAGCGACGCCCAAAAACATTCAGTACTTC

D gene: TRBD1
clone size: NA
J gene: TRBJ1-1
V gene: TRBV28
CDR3 protein: CAVRTGDLNTEAFF
CDR3 DNA: TGTGCGGTACGGACAGGGGACCTGAACACTGAAGCTTTCTTT

D gene: NA
clone size: few
J gene: TRBJ1-2
V gene: TRBV18
CDR3 protein: CASSTGAQGRGYTF
CDR3 DNA: TGTGCCAGCTCTACCGGGGCCCAGGGCCGTGGCTACACCTTC

D gene: NA
clone size: medium-sized
J gene: TRBJ1-2
V gene: TRBV10-3
CDR3 protein: CAISVSGRNYGYTF
CDR3 DNA: TGTGCCATCAGTGTCTCGGGACGGAACTATGGCTACACCTTC

D gene: NA
clone size: few
J gene: TRBJ1-2
V gene: TRBV4-1
CDR3 protein: CASSQEITGVSYGYTF
CDR3 DNA: TGCGCCAGCAGCCAAGAGATCACCGGGGTATCCTATGGCTACACCTTC

D gene: NA
clone size: medium-sized
J gene: TRBJ2-2
V gene: TRBV18
CDR3 protein: CASSPSRGGELFF
CDR3 DNA: TGTGCCAGCTCACCCTCTCGGGGCGGGGAGCTGTTTTTT

D gene: TRBD1
clone size: NA
J gene: TRBJ2-7
V gene: TRBV7-9
CDR3 protein: CASTRTGDLYEQYF
CDR3 DNA: TGTGCCAGCACCCGGACAGGGGATTTGTACGAGCAGTACTTC

D gene: NA
clone size: medium-sized
J gene: TRBJ2-3
V gene: TRBV12-3/TRBV12-4
CDR3 protein: CASIGSGTDTQYF
CDR3 DNA: TGTGCCAGCATTGGTAGTGGCACAGATACGCAGTATTTT

D gene: NA
clone size: NA
J gene: TRBJ2-3
V gene: TRBV10-3
CDR3 protein: CAISEGGGTDTQYF
CDR3 DNA: TGTGCCATCAGTGAAGGAGGGGGCACAGATACGCAGTATTTT

D gene: NA
clone size: NA
J gene: TRBJ2-1
V gene: TRBV7-3
CDR3 protein: CASSLSGDSYNEQFF
CDR3 DNA: TGTGCCAGCAGCTTATCGGGGGACTCCTACAATGAGCAGTTCTTC

D gene: NA
clone size: medium-sized
J gene: TRBJ1-2
V gene: TRBV5-1
CDR3 protein: CASSWAEGDGYTF
CDR3 DNA: TGCGCCAGCAGCTGGGCCGAGGGGGATGGCTACACCTTC

D gene: TRBD1
clone size: NA
J gene: TRBJ1-5
V gene: TRBV6-1
CDR3 protein: CASRETTGDNQPQHF
CDR3 DNA: TGTGCCAGCAGGGAAACCACAGGGGACAATCAGCCCCAGCATTTT

D gene: NA
clone size: medium-sized
J gene: TRBJ2-2
V gene: TRBV9
CDR3 protein: CASSSANTGELFF
CDR3 DNA: TGTGCCAGCAGCTCAGCTAACACCGGGGAGCTGTTTTTT

D gene: NA
clone size: few
J gene: TRBJ1-1
V gene: TRBV6-1
CDR3 protein: CASSRTTEAFF
CDR3 DNA: TGTGCCAGCAGTCGAACTACTGAAGCTTTCTTT

D gene: TRBD1
clone size: medium-sized
J gene: TRBJ2-7
V gene: TRBV6-1
CDR3 protein: CASSYDRDSYEQYF
CDR3 DNA: TGTGCCAGCAGTTACGACAGGGACTCCTACGAGCAGTACTTC

D gene: NA
clone size: NA
J gene: TRBJ1-1
V gene: TRBV20-1
CDR3 protein: CSARKDRPEAFF
CDR3 DNA: TGCAGTGCTCGGAAGGACCGGCCCGAGGCTTTCTTT

D gene: NA
clone size: medium-sized
J gene: TRBJ2-2
V gene: TRBV12-3/TRBV12-4
CDR3 protein: CASSSNGGTGELFF
CDR3 DNA: TGTGCCAGCAGTTCCAATGGGGGAACCGGGGAGCTGTTTTTT

D gene: NA
clone size: NA
J gene: TRBJ2-1
V gene: TRBV29-1
CDR3 protein: CSVYQGGVSGDGFF
CDR3 DNA: TGCAGCGTCTATCAAGGGGGAGTATCTGGCGATGGGTTCTTC

D gene: NA
clone size: few
J gene: TRBJ2-5
V gene: TRBV20-1
CDR3 protein: CSAPHTRSYETQYF
CDR3 DNA: TGCAGTGCACCGCATACACGCTCCTATGAGACCCAGTACTTC

D gene: TRBD1
clone size: few
J gene: TRBJ1-3
V gene: TRBV18
CDR3 protein: CASSQGTGIGNTIYF
CDR3 DNA: TGTGCCAGCTCACAAGGGACAGGGATCGGAAACACCATATATTTT

D gene: TRBD2
clone size: medium-sized
J gene: TRBJ2-7
V gene: TRBV5-6
CDR3 protein: CASSSGLALDEQYF
CDR3 DNA: TGTGCCAGCAGCTCGGGACTAGCTTTAGACGAGCAGTACTTC

D gene: TRBD1
clone size: NA
J gene: TRBJ1-2
V gene: TRBV20-1
CDR3 protein: CSATRTGEGGYTF
CDR3 DNA: TGCAGTGCTACCAGGACAGGGGAGGGCGGCTACACCTTC

D gene: TRBD1
clone size: medium-sized
J gene: TRBJ1-6
V gene: TRBV2
CDR3 protein: CASSLQGLASEALHF
CDR3 DNA: TGTGCCAGCAGTCTACAGGGGTTGGCCTCGGAAGCCCTCCACTTT

D gene: NA
clone size: medium-sized
J gene: TRBJ1-1
V gene: TRBV12-3/TRBV12-4
CDR3 protein: CASSLTGTEAFF
CDR3 DNA: TGTGCCAGCAGTTTGACTGGGACTGAAGCTTTCTTT

D gene: NA
clone size: few
J gene: TRBJ1-1
V gene: TRBV7-2
CDR3 protein: CASSFRTNTEAFF
CDR3 DNA: TGTGCCAGCAGCTTTAGGACGAACACTGAAGCTTTCTTT

D gene: NA
clone size: NA
J gene: TRBJ2-1
V gene: TRBV9
CDR3 protein: CASSVDLRNEQFF
CDR3 DNA: TGTGCCAGCAGCGTAGACTTAAGGAATGAGCAGTTCTTC

D gene: NA
clone size: large
J gene: TRBJ1-2
V gene: TRBV6-1
CDR3 protein: CASGGGGRPYGYTF
CDR3 DNA: TGTGCCAGCGGCGGGGGTGGGAGACCTTATGGCTACACCTTC

D gene: NA
clone size: NA
J gene: TRBJ2-2
V gene: TRBV19
CDR3 protein: CATNPTGPTGELFF
CDR3 DNA: TGTGCTACGAACCCAACAGGGCCCACCGGGGAGCTGTTTTTT

D gene: NA
clone size: few
J gene: TRBJ1-1
V gene: TRBV18
CDR3 protein: CASSQGVRTEAFF
CDR3 DNA: TGTGCCAGCTCACAGGGAGTGCGGACTGAAGCTTTCTTT

D gene: NA
clone size: once
J gene: TRBJ2-7
V gene: TRBV20-1
CDR3 protein: CSAVAEVSYEQYF
CDR3 DNA: TGCAGTGCCGTAGCGGAGGTCTCCTACGAGCAGTACTTC

D gene: NA
clone size: medium-sized
J gene: TRBJ1-4
V gene: TRBV5-5
CDR3 protein: CASGLPPPEEKLFF
CDR3 DNA: TGTGCCAGCGGTCTTCCCCCGCCGGAGGAAAAACTGTTTTTT